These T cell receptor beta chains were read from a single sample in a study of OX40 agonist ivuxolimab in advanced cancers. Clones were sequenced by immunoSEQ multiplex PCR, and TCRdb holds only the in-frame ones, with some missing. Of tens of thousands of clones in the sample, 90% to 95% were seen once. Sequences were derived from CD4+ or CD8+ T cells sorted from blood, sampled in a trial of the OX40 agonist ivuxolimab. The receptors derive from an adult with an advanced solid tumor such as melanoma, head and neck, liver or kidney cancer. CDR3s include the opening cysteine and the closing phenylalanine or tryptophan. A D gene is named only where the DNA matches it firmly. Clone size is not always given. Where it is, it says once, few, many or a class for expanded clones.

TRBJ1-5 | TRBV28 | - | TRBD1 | TGTGCCAGCAGGAACTTACAGGACAGGGGGCTTAATCAGCCCCAGCATTTT | CASRNLQDRGLNQPQHF
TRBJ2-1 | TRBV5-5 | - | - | TGTGCCAGCAGCTTGGAGAGATATGAGCAGTTCTTC | CASSLERYEQFF
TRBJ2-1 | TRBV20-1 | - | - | TGCAGTGCTAGAGATAGGGGGGAGCAGTTCTTC | CSARDRGEQFF
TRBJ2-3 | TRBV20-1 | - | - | TGCAGCTACTTTATCACAGATACGCAGTATTTT | CSYFITDTQYF
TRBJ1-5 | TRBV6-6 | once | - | TGTGCCAGCAGCCGAGACCTTCAGCCCCAGCATTTT | CASSRDLQPQHF
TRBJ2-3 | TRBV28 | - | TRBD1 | TGTGCCAGCCGAGCGACAGGGGGCGGCACAGATACGCAGTATTTT | CASRATGGGTDTQYF
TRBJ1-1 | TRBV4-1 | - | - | TGCGCCAGCAGCCAAGAGACGGACGGATACACTGAAGCTTTCTTT | CASSQETDGYTEAFF
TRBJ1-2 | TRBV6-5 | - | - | TGTGCCAGCATCGGAGGGGAGAAATATGGCTACACCTTC | CASIGGEKYGYTF
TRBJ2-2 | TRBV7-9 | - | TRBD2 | TGTGCCAGCAGCTTCGTGCTAGCGGGAGGGCCTCCGAACACCGGGGAGCTGTTTTTT | CASSFVLAGGPPNTGELFF
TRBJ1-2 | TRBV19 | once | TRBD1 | TGTGCCAGTAAAAGGACAGGGGGTTTCTATGGCTACACCTTC | CASKRTGGFYGYTF
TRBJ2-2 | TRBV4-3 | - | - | TGCGCCAGCACCCCTAGGCCCCGCACCGGGGAGCTGTTTTTT | CASTPRPRTGELFF
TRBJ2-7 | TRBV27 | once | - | TGTGCCAGCAGTTTATCGGTCGGCTACGAGCAGTACTTC | CASSLSVGYEQYF
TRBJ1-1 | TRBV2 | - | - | TGTGCCAGCGGCCCCTACCCAACTGAAGCTTTCTTT | CASGPYPTEAFF
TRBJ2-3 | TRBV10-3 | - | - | TGTGCCACCGGTAGCGGGACAGCAGATACGCAGTATTTT | CATGSGTADTQYF
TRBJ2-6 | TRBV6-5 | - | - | TGTGCCAGCAGGGACCTCAACGTCCTGACTTTC | CASRDLNVLTF
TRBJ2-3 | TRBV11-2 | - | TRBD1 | TGTGCCAGCAGCGTATACAGGGGCGTCGTGGATACGCAGTATTTT | CASSVYRGVVDTQYF
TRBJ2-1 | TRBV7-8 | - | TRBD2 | TGTGCCAGCAGCCCAGTGTCGAGCGGGGGGAATGAGCAGTTCTTC | CASSPVSSGGNEQFF
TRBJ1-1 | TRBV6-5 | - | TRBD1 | TGTGCCAGCAGTTACCCACCCGGGACAGGGACTGAAGCTTTCTTT | CASSYPPGTGTEAFF
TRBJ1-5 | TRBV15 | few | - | TGTGCCACCAGCACCGGGGACACCAGCAATCAGCCCCAGCATTTT | CATSTGDTSNQPQHF
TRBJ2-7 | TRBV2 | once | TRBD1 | TGTGCCAGCAGTGAAATGGACAGGGCTCGGGGGGAGCAGTACTTC | CASSEMDRARGEQYF
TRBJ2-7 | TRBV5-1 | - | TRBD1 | TGCGCCAGCAGCTTCGGGACAGGGGTTTACGAGCAGTACTTC | CASSFGTGVYEQYF
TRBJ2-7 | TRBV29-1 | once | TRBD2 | TGCAGCGCCTTGGGGGGGAGCTCCTACGAGCAGTACTTC | CSALGGSSYEQYF
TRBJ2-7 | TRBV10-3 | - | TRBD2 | TGTGCCTCCGGGGGGGCTCAGATTTACGAGCAGTACTTC | CASGGAQIYEQYF
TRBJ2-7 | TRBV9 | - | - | TGTGCCAGCAGCGTAGATCACAGAAGCTACGAGCAGTACTTC | CASSVDHRSYEQYF
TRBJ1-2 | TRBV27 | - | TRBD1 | TGTGCCAGCAGTTCGGGATCGGGACAGGGGGATGGCTACACCTTC | CASSSGSGQGDGYTF
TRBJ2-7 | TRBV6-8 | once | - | TGTGCCAGCAGAGGGTTGAGGAAACGGTACTTC | CASRGLRKRYF
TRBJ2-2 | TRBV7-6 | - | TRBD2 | TGTGCCAGCAGCTTAGGACTAGCGGGCCGCATTTGGATCGAGGTTTTT | CASSLGLAGRIWIEVF
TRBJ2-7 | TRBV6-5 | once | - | TGTGCCAGCAGCCTCGGGACCGGCCTCGAGCAGTACTTC | CASSLGTGLEQYF
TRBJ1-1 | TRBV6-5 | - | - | TGTGCCAGCAGTTACTCTGACGGAGTAGTTGAAGCTTTCTTT | CASSYSDGVVEAFF
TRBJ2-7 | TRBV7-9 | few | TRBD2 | TGTGCCAGCAGCTCAAGCGGGAGCCCCTACGAGCAGTACTTC | CASSSSGSPYEQYF
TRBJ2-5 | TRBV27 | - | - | TGTGCCAGCAGTTTATTTTACGGGGCACAAGAGACCCAGTACTTC | CASSLFYGAQETQYF
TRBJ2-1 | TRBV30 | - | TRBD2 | TGTGCCTGGAGGCCCGGCGGCGGGGGCTCCTACAATGAGCAGTTCTTC | CAWRPGGGGSYNEQFF
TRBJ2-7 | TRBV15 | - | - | TGTGCCACCAGCAGGAGAAGGGACTACGAGCAGTACTTC | CATSRRRDYEQYF
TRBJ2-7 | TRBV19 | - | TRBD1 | TGTGCCAGTAGTCCCACCCGACAGGGGGCGGGTTACGAGCAGTACTTC | CASSPTRQGAGYEQYF
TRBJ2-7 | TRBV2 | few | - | TGTGCCAGCAGTGAAAGGGACCACGAGCAGTACTTC | CASSERDHEQYF
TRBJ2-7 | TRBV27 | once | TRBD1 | TGTGCCAGCAGACTGTCCGGGACAGAGTTCTACGAGCAGTACTTC | CASRLSGTEFYEQYF
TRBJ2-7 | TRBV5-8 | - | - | TGTGCCAGCAGCTTTTTGATCGGGACCGACGAGCAGTACTTC | CASSFLIGTDEQYF
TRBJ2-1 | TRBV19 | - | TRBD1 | TGTGCCAGTAGTATAGAGGGGACAGGCTACAATGAGCAGTTCTTC | CASSIEGTGYNEQFF
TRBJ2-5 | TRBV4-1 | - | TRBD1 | TGCGCCAGCAGCCAAGCCCCAACAGGGGAGGAGACCCAGTACTTC | CASSQAPTGEETQYF
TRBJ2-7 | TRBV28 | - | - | TGTGCCAGCAGCCCGCGTTGGGGGGCCCTACCTCGGGAGCAGTACTTC | CASSPRWGALPREQYF
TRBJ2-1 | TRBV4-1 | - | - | TGCGCCAGCAGCCAAGATCCGGCAGGAGGCAATGAGCAGTTCTTC | CASSQDPAGGNEQFF
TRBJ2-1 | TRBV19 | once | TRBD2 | TGTGCCAGTAGTGCCCGCGGGGGTGAGCAGTTCTTC | CASSARGGEQFF
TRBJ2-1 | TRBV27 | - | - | TGTGCCAGCACGGGACTCCACTACAATGAGCAGTTCTTC | CASTGLHYNEQFF
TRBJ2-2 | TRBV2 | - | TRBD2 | TGTGCCAGTTCTCAGGAGCGGGAGAGGAGCACCGGGGAGCTGTTTTTT | CASSQERERSTGELFF
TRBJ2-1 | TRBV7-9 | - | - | TGTGCCAGCAGCTTAGAGACGGATAGGGATGAGCAGTTCTTC | CASSLETDRDEQFF
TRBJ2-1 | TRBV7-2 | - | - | TGTGCCAGCAGCTTAGTCCCACGAGGGGATGAGCAGTTCTTC | CASSLVPRGDEQFF
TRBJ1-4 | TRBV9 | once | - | TGTGCCAGCAGCGTCAGCTCAGGGCAGGGGCAAAAACTGTTTTTT | CASSVSSGQGQKLFF
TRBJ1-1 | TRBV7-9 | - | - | TGTGCCAGCAGCTTAGCGAACGGGGCGGATGCTTTCTTT | CASSLANGADAFF